The entry below gives a single T cell receptor beta chain sequence along with its context. The antigen is unknown. These data are taken from a study of T-cell memory formation after mild COVID-19. Findings and limits, study-wide: There was a balanced CD4/CD8 profile in clones contracting day 15 to 85, and later expanders leaned CD4+.

TCRdb recomputed calls from the 5' RACE reads with MiXCR, one row per CDR3 protein. Altogether 500,000 to 600,000 distinct CDR3 sequences are present, over 15% being singletons, with the ten largest covering about 12%. The sequenced material came from PBMCs or a T cell subset sorted from them (not recorded which). The TCR sequence derives from an adult woman who had mild COVID-19 (a few samples of this study predate the infection). Cell type and time point are not known.

The DNA of the CDR3 is TGCAGCGTTGAAGGACTAGCGGAGTCCTACAATGAGCAGTTCTTC. Translation gives CSVEGLAESYNEQFF. This chain uses TRBV29-1 with TRBJ2-1; 9 positions match TRBD2. From germline, CDR1 is SQVTM and CDR2 ANQGSEA. With 1 base clipped from V and 1 base from J, the junction kept 2 bases outside the gene matches. The CDR3 covers 15 residues.